This TCR beta chain was sequenced in a study of OX40 agonist ivuxolimab in advanced cancers. The study's findings and limits: Doses of 0.1 to 3.0 mg/kg were accompanied by clonal expansion of CD4+ and CD8+ blood T cells by week 6.

The CDR3 is 20 amino acids. Trimming cost V 0 bases and J 4 bases; bases outside gene matches: 12. As regards this clone: The antigen is unknown.

Method: immunoSEQ multiplex PCR; TCRdb's copy keeps in-frame clones and lacks some. The data contain 48,000 or so clones, 83% of them singletons. Sequenced material: CD4+ or CD8+ T cells sorted from blood, taken in a trial of the OX40 agonist ivuxolimab. The sequence was collected from an adult with an advanced solid tumor such as melanoma, head and neck, liver or kidney cancer. J is TRBJ2-5 and V is TRBV23-1; TRBD2 matches at 15 bases. TRBV23-1 is labeled an ORF, and its function is uncertain. Here the CDR3 DNA reads TGCGCCAGCAGTCAATCTGGGACTAGCGGGGGGCGAATACCAAGAGAGACCCAGTACTTC. Amino acid sequence: CASSQSGTSGGRIPRETQYF.